These 9 T cell receptor beta chains were sequenced from one sample in a study of response to subunit inactivated influenza vaccine. TCRdb analysed the RT-PCR reads with MiXCR anew, one entry per CDR3 protein. The sample records a few hundred thousand distinct CDR3 sequences, roughly 12% being singletons. The same data also contributed to another study, on T cells expressing NK-cell markers. From that report: Researchers built TCR beta cDNA using 5'RACE template switching with UMIs.

The sample in question was PBMCs from blood, obtained on the day of vaccination. These receptors came from a man between 45 and 60 years old who received an inactivated influenza vaccine.

The chain joins TRBV6-2 or TRBV6-3 to TRBJ2-5, with TRBD2 matching 9 bases. The CDR3 runs 12 residues. Germline-derived CDR1 and CDR2 are MNHEY and SVGEGT. J lost 4 bases, V lost 6 bases, and 0 bases had no gene match. CDR3 residues: CASRTSGETQYF. The CDR3 region has the DNA TGTGCCAGCAGGACTAGCGGAGAGACCCAGTACTTC.

In the case of this clonotype: This may stem from a read error, because a much larger clone lies one nucleotide away. J is TRBJ1-1 and V is TRBV3-1; D is unclear. Germline lookup yields CDR1 LGHDT and CDR2 YNNKEL (reference sequence). The CDR3 is 12 residues long. CDR3 coding DNA: TGTGCCAGCAGCCCCGGTGGGAATGAAGCTTACTTT. Its translation: CASSPGGNEAYF.

V is TRBV7-2 and J is TRBJ2-3; unclear D gene. Germline lookup yields CDR1 SGHTA and CDR2 FQGNSA. There are 15 residues in the CDR3. V lost 1 base and J lost 2, with 10 bases in between. The CDR3 sequence is CASSLDSIYTDTQYF. DNA for the CDR3: TGTGCCAGCAGCTTAGACAGTATCTACACAGATACGCAGTATTTT.

The chain links TRBV3-1 to TRBJ2-1, with 8 bases matching TRBD2. Looked up from germline, CDR1 is LGHDT and CDR2 is YNNKEL (reference sequence). Unmatched junction bases numbered 8, after V lost 3 bases and J lost 7 bases. This CDR3 region has 15 residues. CDR3 coding DNA: TGTGCCAGCAGCCAGACGGGGGGGCCGAAGAATGAGCAGTTCTTC. Translation gives CASSQTGGPKNEQFF.

This clonotype was seen more than once but under ten times. The J gene is TRBJ2-1, the V gene TRBV24-1; 10 bases line up with TRBD2. CDR3 length equals 16 residues. Germline V gene data show CDR1 as KGHDR and CDR2 as SFDVKD. The V segment lost 4 bases and the J segment 3 bases; nucleotides outside the gene matches: 5. CDR3 sequence reads: CATSDSTSGRYNEQFF. The CDR3 coding sequence is TGTGCCACCAGTGACTCGACTAGCGGGCGCTACAATGAGCAGTTCTTC.

Ten or more counts support this clonotype. The chain combines TRBV5-5 with TRBJ2-2; 9 nucleotides line up with TRBD2. The V gene end was trimmed by 5 bases and the J gene end by 0 bases; junction bases not matched to a gene: 8. This CDR3 is built from 17 residues. Per germline, CDR1 SGHKS and CDR2 YYEKEE (reference sequence). The CDR3 here is CASSTAPSGTNTGELFF. The CDR3, as DNA: TGTGCCAGCAGTACAGCTCCTAGCGGGACGAACACCGGGGAGCTGTTTTTT.

The gene calls are TRBV7-2 and TRBJ2-1; D might be TRBD2 (6 bases). This CDR3 has 16 amino acids. Trimming left V 4 bases short and J 3 bases short, with 16 bases between. Germline V CDR1 and CDR2: SGHTA, FQGNSA. In nucleotides, the CDR3 is TGTGCCAGCAGCTCGGATTGGAGCGGGCGCTACAATGAGCAGTTCTTC. Amino acids: CASSSDWSGRYNEQFF.

This clonotype was seen a handful of times. CDR3 sequence: CASSPGTSGNLRKQYF. CDR3 DNA sequence: TGCGCCAGCAGCCCGGGGACTAGCGGGAACCTACGAAAGCAGTACTTC. This chain uses TRBV5-1 with TRBJ2-7, with 13 bases fitting TRBD2. CDR3 size: 16 residues. Germline V gene sequence: CDR1 SGHRS, CDR2 YFSETQ. The junction had 12 bases not matched to a gene; V was cut back by 4 bases and J by 8 bases.

V is TRBV4-3 and J is TRBJ2-1; 9 bases line up with TRBD2. V shed 0 bases, J shed 1 base, and the junction held 13 bases outside the gene matches. Germline CDR1 reads LGHNA; CDR2 reads YSLEER. The CDR3 contains 20 residues. The CDR3 sequence: CASSQDDYSGSRGSYNEQFF. The DNA of the CDR3 is TGCGCCAGCAGCCAAGATGATTATAGCGGGAGTCGAGGGTCCTACAATGAGCAGTTCTTC.